This TCR beta chain emerged from a study of cytomegalovirus exposure and HLA in healthy donors (dated by TCRdb to 2015 to 2018). Study-wide context: According to an earlier analysis of 587 of the donors, 150 million to 200 million T cells yielded over 90 million unique TCR beta sequences and approximately 300 Gb of sequence data. In a later genetic analysis, genome-wide SNP genotypes for about 55% of the 666 donors were used, and that subset was treated as a discovery cohort. On average, around 200,000 unique TCR beta nucleotide sequences were sequenced per donor among more than 350 genotyped donors of the cohort, with roughly 19% of those sequences being non-productive. A few DR-DQ haplotypes were treated as single units for association and clustering because of strong linkage in the cohort. Along with the approximately 700-subject first cohort, a separate validation cohort of some 130 different subjects was used. Roughly 300 gigabases of sequencing data and approximately 85 million unique TCR sequences were included in an early release covering roughly 600 HLA-typed donors. HLA typing included class I and class II loci at four-digit resolution. To predict cytomegalovirus infection status, the study brought together high-throughput TCR immunosequencing, statistical association of individual TCRs with disease status, and machine learning. Rather than using new phenotypic data, the later analysis identified candidate immune exposures from TCR beta sequences and from how often those sequences occurred across donors. To study patterns of TCR occurrence, a later analysis re-analyzed previously published TCR beta repertoires from around 700 donors and added high-resolution HLA genotyping. All discovery cohort repertoires had been generated using a single sequencing platform. The T cell repertoires of 666 subjects were profiled by immunosequencing and related to cytomegalovirus serostatus. An earlier analysis of roughly 600 of the donors used high-throughput TCR beta sequencing to judge whether each TCR beta V gene segment behaved as functional or pseudogenic. Donor age, sex, ethnicity and CMV serostatus were collected together with the repertoire data. The study was designed to test whether signatures of past pathogen exposure could be identified by cataloging public T cell receptors. Of the roughly 420 genotyped donors, over 80% were placed in the genetic ancestry cluster associated with self-reported Caucasian donors. Typing coverage varied by locus: roughly 620-640 donors for A, B, C, DRB1 and DQB1; more than 500 for DQA1; some 610 for DPA1; around 490 for DPB1.

Overall results and qualifications from the work: The 87-base-pair reads could not distinguish some IMGT-functional V segments, including TRBV6-2 and TRBV6-3, so those segments were excluded. A further reported finding was that TCR beta sequences accurately predicted the HLA-A and HLA-B alleles for most subjects in the first cohort. Because HLA typing was unavailable for some donors at each locus, only the typed subset was used in association tests. In this cohort, only TCR beta chains were sequenced, and detectable features were limited by the absence of alpha or paired-chain data. Most TCR sequences were seen in very few donors, while some public TCRs were found in many individuals. According to a later analysis, most CMV-associated TCR beta chains appeared to be HLA-restricted, and the HLA associations seemed to be driven largely by CMV exposure. In a later analysis, TCR association rates were found to vary across HLA loci, with the most associated TCRs seen for DRB1 alleles and the fewest for HLA-C alleles. Presence/absence analyses assumed roughly uniform sequencing depth across donors, an assumption that may not hold. Strong co-occurrence of HLA alleles, especially DR and DQ, made assigning TCR associations to individual alleles difficult. A few of the identified cytomegalovirus-associated TCR beta chains were confirmed in vitro to be specific for cytomegalovirus antigens. The study listed 164 TCR beta chains as associated with cytomegalovirus. Compared with equally common non-associated chains, HLA-associated TCR beta chains in a later analysis were more clonally expanded and had lower generation probabilities. In a later genetic analysis, a missense DCLRE1C variant was associated with V-gene and J-gene trimming of TCR beta chains, and the association was replicated in an independent cohort. Because counts were too low, seventeen rarely observed V segments, including chromosome 9 orphons, were excluded from the earlier analysis of under 650 of the donors. At a false discovery rate of 0.05, a later analysis linked around 17,000 TCR beta sequences to specific HLA alleles. Correlated functional status among segregating V segments might be attributable to linkage disequilibrium, but an unknown experimental factor could not be ruled out. The classifier was reported to diagnose cytomegalovirus status with high specificity and sensitivity in both the original cohort and the validation cohort. Immune exposure information for the cohort was limited to CMV serostatus. The authors suggested that the approach could potentially be generalized to other disease states and immunological phenotypes. According to a later analysis, parvovirus B19, influenza, CMV and Epstein-Barr virus appeared linked to several top co-occurrence clusters. A group of highly shared sequence variants was considered likely to be a technical artifact of the sequencing pipeline. In an earlier analysis of around 600 of the donors, most TCR beta V segments were observed in productive rearrangements about 87% or about 30% of the time, broadly matching IMGT annotations. In a later genetic analysis, fewer N-insertions in productive TCRs were reported among donors in an Asian-associated ancestry cluster than the roughly 700-donor mean.

CDR1 and CDR2 are drawn from the germline V gene: SGDLS, YYNGEE. Inclusive of the bounding cysteine and phenylalanine, the CDR3 is 16 residues long. This entry keeps only the CDR3 DNA: 48 bases, framed from base 1. A distance of 13 bases separates the germline ends of V and J, which lose 0 bases and 0 bases respectively. This clone was counted a few times. Its specific antigen is unknown. No qualities accompany the bases; no much larger clone lies one base away. In total, 600 or so healthy bone marrow donors made up the cohort. At the time of sampling, all cohort members were nominally healthy, though unrecorded immune exposures were likely present. The donor tested CMV seronegative and was one of the 352 seronegative cohort members. A peripheral blood sample was provided by each donor, and peripheral blood mononuclear cells were used for TCR beta sequencing. Genomic DNA was extracted from the blood cell samples with the Qiagen DNeasy Blood Extraction Kit.

Library construction relied on the immunoSEQ multiplex PCR assay. For the multiplex PCR, a mixture combining 60 forward primers for TCR Vbeta segments and 13 reverse primers for TCR Jbeta segments was used. The CDR3 region of rearranged TCR beta genes was amplified from genomic DNA with a multiplex PCR assay. The amplified TCR beta libraries were sequenced on the Illumina HiSeq System as 87-base-pair reads. As for how the authors treated the data: Across the 700 or so repertoires, a later analysis counted tens of millions of unique TCR beta chains, around 11 million of which were shared by at least two donors. To remove PCR and sequencing errors, raw reads were error-corrected and collapsed into unique sequences using a nearest-neighbor algorithm that merged closely related sequences. To assign V, D and J gene segments, CDR3 sequences were aligned to IMGT reference sequences. Each retained sequence needed at least a six-nucleotide match to both a V gene segment and a J gene segment. A rearrangement was called productive if the CDR3 had no stop codons and remained in frame with V and J, and every other rearrangement was called non-productive. CDR3 was defined according to IMGT convention as the region running from the second conserved V-encoded cysteine to the conserved J-encoded phenylalanine. In an earlier analysis of 550 to 650 of the donors, sequences lacking an unambiguous match to a single V gene segment were excluded. In an earlier analysis of approximately 590 of the donors, V segments were called functional above 56.7% productive rearrangements and were called segregating when the between-donor standard deviation exceeded 5%. A statistical classification framework was built for diagnosing cytomegalovirus status from the catalog of TCR beta chain sequences. In a later analysis, TCR nucleotide sequences were compared against IMGT/GENE-DB human TR gene sequences so that V and J genes could be assigned. The TCRdist pipeline was used in a later analysis to assign CDR3 sequences and most-parsimonious VDJ recombination scenarios. In a later analysis, each TCR beta chain was defined by its CDR3 amino acid sequence together with its V-gene family, and reads lacking a unique V-gene family were excluded. As a way to deal with suspected cross-contamination and a sequencing artifact, a later analysis dropped roughly 600 nucleotide sequences that were highly shared and had low generation probability. In a later analysis, a clonal expansion index was calculated for each public chain from normalized within-repertoire ranks of inferred template counts. In a later analysis, generation probabilities were computed with a VDJ recombination model fitted to out-of-frame rearrangements, and the resulting probabilities were checked against IGoR. Hypergeometric tests were used in a later analysis to score TCR-TCR, TCR-HLA and TCR-CMV co-occurrence, with a repertoire-size bias correction applied to the TCR pairs. To estimate false discovery rates, a later analysis permuted the HLA or CMV assignments 20 times. In a later analysis, co-occurring TCRs were grouped with DBSCAN, and TCRdist sequence similarity was added when clustering was performed within HLA-allele-positive subsets. Repertoires with fewer than 30,000 or more than 120,000 public chains were left out of co-occurrence clustering, as were about 5 repertoires with anomalous nucleotide sharing. TCRdb re-hosts the immuneACCESS table, in-frame sequences only. Its copies lack some clones; in the studies checked, an unresolved V gene accounts for under half of them, and the cause for the rest is not known. The DNA gave D and trimming, while V, J and clone size come from that table. The sample data list 100,000 to 150,000 clones, and around 72% of these were observed just once. Of the sample, approximately 1.7% is held by the ten largest clones.

The source is a woman aged 40 to 55 in good health and CMV-seronegative. The sequencing sample was made of PBMCs. The chain employs TRBV9 and TRBJ2-7, with the D gene not confidently named. The DNA reads as follows: TGTGCCAGCAGCGTAGAGGCAACAGCCAGCTCCTACGAGCAGTACTTC. It codes for CASSVEATASSYEQYF.